Sequencing of this T cell receptor beta chain was carried out in a study of monozygotic twins with inflammatory bowel disease. After re-calling the 5' RACE reads, TCRdb lists one entry per CDR3 protein, DNA absent. Its table records approximately 330,000 distinct CDR3 sequences. The CDR3 runs to 11 residues. CDR1 is KGHSH and CDR2 is LQKENI in the germline V gene. The sequenced sample was blood. V is TRBV18 and J is TRBJ2-3; TCRdb indicates TRBD2, and absent DNA this call remains unverified. The sequence was obtained from a human donor with ulcerative colitis or Crohn's disease, or a healthy co-twin of an affected twin (not recorded which). The CDR3 region is CASSPSHTQYF. Full variable domain (missing parts from reference TRBV18 and TRBJ2-3): NAGVMQNPRHLVRRRGQEARLRCSPMKGHSHVYWYRQLPEEGLKFMVYLQKENIIDESGMPKERFSAEFPKEGPSILRIQQVVRGDSAAYFCASSPSHTQYFGPGTRLTVL.